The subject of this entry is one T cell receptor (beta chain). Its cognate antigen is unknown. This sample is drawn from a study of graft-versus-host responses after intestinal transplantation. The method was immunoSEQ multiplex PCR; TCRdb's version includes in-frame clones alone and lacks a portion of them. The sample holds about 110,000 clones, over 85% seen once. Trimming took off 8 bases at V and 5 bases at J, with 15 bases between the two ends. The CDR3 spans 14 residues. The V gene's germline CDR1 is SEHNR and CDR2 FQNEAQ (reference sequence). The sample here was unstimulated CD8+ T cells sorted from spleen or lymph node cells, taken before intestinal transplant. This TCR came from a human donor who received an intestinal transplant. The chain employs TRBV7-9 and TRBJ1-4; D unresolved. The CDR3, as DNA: TGTGCCAGCCGCCCGGAGGGCGTAAATGAAAAACTGTTTTTT. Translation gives CASRPEGVNEKLFF.